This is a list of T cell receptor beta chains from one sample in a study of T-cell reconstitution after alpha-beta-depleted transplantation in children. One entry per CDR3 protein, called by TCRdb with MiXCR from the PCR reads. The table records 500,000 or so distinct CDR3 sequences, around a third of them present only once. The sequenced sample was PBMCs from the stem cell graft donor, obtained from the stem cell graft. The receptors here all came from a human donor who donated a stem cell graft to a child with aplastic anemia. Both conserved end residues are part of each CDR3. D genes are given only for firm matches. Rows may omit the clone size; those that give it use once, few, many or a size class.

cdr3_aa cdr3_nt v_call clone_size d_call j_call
CASSPGWDTDTQYF TGTGCCAGCAGCCCCGGCTGGGACACAGATACGCAGTATTTT TRBV5-5 few NA TRBJ2-3
CATSAAGELFF TGTGCCACCAGTGCCGCCGGGGAGCTGTTTTTT TRBV24-1 NA NA TRBJ2-2
CASSQDWGVNQPQHF TGCGCCAGCAGCCAAGATTGGGGTGTCAATCAGCCCCAGCATTTT TRBV4-1 few NA TRBJ1-5
CASSMDRRALQETQYF TGTGCCAGCAGCATGGACAGGCGTGCCCTCCAAGAGACCCAGTACTTC TRBV5-4 NA TRBD1 TRBJ2-5
CASSLRTSSRDTQYF TGTGCCAGCAGCCTCCGGACTAGTTCGAGAGATACGCAGTATTTT TRBV7-2 NA TRBD2 TRBJ2-3
CAWSLGTGTDEQFF TGTGCCTGGAGTCTTGGGACAGGGACGGATGAGCAGTTCTTC TRBV30 few TRBD1 TRBJ2-1
CSARGSPTNFYEQYF TGCAGTGCTAGAGGCAGTCCCACCAATTTCTACGAGCAGTACTTC TRBV20-1 NA NA TRBJ2-7
CASSLGRSGVNTGELFF TGTGCCAGCAGCTTAGGGAGGAGCGGGGTGAACACCGGGGAGCTGTTTTTT TRBV11-3 NA TRBD2 TRBJ2-2
CATSRDLQMTGYGYTF TGTGCCACCAGCAGAGACCTTCAAATGACAGGCTATGGCTACACCTTC TRBV15 NA NA TRBJ1-2
CASSLESSLTSGTYNEQFF TGTGCCAGCAGCTTAGAATCGTCTCTGACTAGCGGAACCTACAATGAGCAGTTCTTC TRBV11-2 NA TRBD2 TRBJ2-1
CASSATSGMADTQYF TGTGCCAGCAGCGCTACTAGCGGGATGGCAGATACGCAGTATTTT TRBV7-2 NA TRBD2 TRBJ2-3
CASRKQGANTGELFF TGTGCCAGCAGAAAACAGGGGGCGAACACCGGGGAGCTGTTTTTT TRBV7-8 NA TRBD1 TRBJ2-2
CAISNRGPGNYGYTF TGTGCCATCAGCAACAGGGGGCCCGGTAACTATGGCTACACCTTC TRBV10-3 few TRBD1 TRBJ1-2
CSALRDRPSAGNEKLFF TGCAGTGCGTTACGGGACAGGCCGTCAGCGGGTAATGAAAAACTGTTTTTT TRBV20-1 few TRBD1 TRBJ1-4
CASSRDTRSAKNIQYF TGTGCCAGCAGCCGGGACACTCGGTCCGCCAAAAACATTCAGTACTTC TRBV2 NA NA TRBJ2-4
CASSLELAGPLENYEQYF TGCGCCAGCAGCTTGGAGCTAGCGGGGCCCCTAGAGAACTACGAGCAGTACTTC TRBV5-1 few TRBD2 TRBJ2-7
CASSLGQEHTEAFF TGCGCCAGCAGCTTGGGACAGGAGCACACTGAAGCTTTCTTT TRBV5-1 NA NA TRBJ1-1
CASSLWGFTEAFF TGTGCCAGCAGTTTATGGGGGTTCACTGAAGCTTTCTTT TRBV12-3/TRBV12-4 few NA TRBJ1-1
CAISESGGAGSTEAFF TGTGCCATCAGTGAGTCGGGAGGGGCTGGGAGTACTGAAGCTTTCTTT TRBV10-3 NA NA TRBJ1-1
CATSRYNTEAFF TGTGCCACCAGCAGATATAACACTGAAGCTTTCTTT TRBV15 few NA TRBJ1-1
CASSDPGRMVSNQPQHF TGTGCCAGCAGTGACCCAGGACGGATGGTTAGCAATCAGCCCCAGCATTTT TRBV6-4 NA NA TRBJ1-5
CSARRDGNTEAFF TGCAGTGCTAGACGGGACGGAAACACTGAAGCTTTCTTT TRBV20-1 few NA TRBJ1-1
CSAVNPKPNYEQYF TGCAGCGCCGTTAATCCGAAACCGAACTACGAGCAGTACTTC TRBV29-1 few NA TRBJ2-7
CASSIPGPDIYEQYF TGTGCCAGCAGCATCCCGGGCCCTGACATATACGAGCAGTACTTC TRBV5-4 NA NA TRBJ2-7
CASSVGSSGRTGELFF TGTGCCAGCAGCGTAGGATCTAGCGGGAGAACCGGGGAGCTGTTTTTT TRBV9 NA TRBD2 TRBJ2-2
CASSLDVGNTQYF TGTGCCAGCAGCTTGGACGTCGGTAATACGCAGTATTTT TRBV7-2 few NA TRBJ2-3
CATGAGTPLSQPQHF TGTGCCACCGGAGCCGGGACACCGCTTAGTCAGCCCCAGCATTTT TRBV24-1 NA NA TRBJ1-5
CSPGTGSNQPQHF TGCAGCCCCGGGACAGGGAGCAATCAGCCCCAGCATTTT TRBV29-1 NA TRBD1 TRBJ1-5
CASRPPGRYGYTF TGTGCCAGCCGCCCACCAGGGCGCTATGGCTACACCTTC TRBV6-5 many NA TRBJ1-2
CASSYGLARVNEQFF TGTGCCAGCAGCTACGGACTAGCTAGGGTCAATGAGCAGTTCTTC TRBV7-9 few TRBD2 TRBJ2-1
CASSWAGRGLSNQPQHF TGTGCCAGCAGCTGGGCCGGGAGGGGGCTGAGCAATCAGCCCCAGCATTTT TRBV7-2 few TRBD1 TRBJ1-5
CASGSQGANTEAFF TGTGCTAGTGGCTCACAGGGGGCAAACACTGAAGCTTTCTTT TRBV12-5 few TRBD1 TRBJ1-1
CASSLLARTRVNTEAFF TGTGCCAGCAGCCTTTTGGCGCGTACAAGGGTGAACACTGAAGCTTTCTTT TRBV12-3/TRBV12-4 once NA TRBJ1-1
CASSSGQGAVEAFF TGCGCCAGCAGCTCGGGACAGGGGGCAGTTGAAGCTTTCTTT TRBV5-1 few TRBD1 TRBJ1-1
CASSHSDRPDEQFF TGCGCCAGCAGCCATTCCGACAGGCCTGATGAGCAGTTCTTC TRBV4-3 few NA TRBJ2-1
CSVEAGEGQPQHF TGCAGCGTTGAAGCAGGGGAGGGTCAGCCCCAGCATTTT TRBV29-1 NA NA TRBJ1-5
CATSRASVGDSRKTQYF TGTGCCACCAGCAGAGCGTCAGTGGGGGACTCCCGGAAGACCCAGTACTTC TRBV15 few NA TRBJ2-5
CASSYSGVGYPEAFF TGTGCCAGCAGTTACTCCGGGGTCGGGTACCCTGAAGCTTTCTTT TRBV6-5 few NA TRBJ1-1
CASRQSGQGYGYTF TGTGCCAGCAGACAAAGTGGACAGGGCTATGGCTACACCTTC TRBV6-5 few TRBD1 TRBJ1-2
CAWTWGQGHLDTQYF TGTGCCTGGACCTGGGGGCAGGGGCACCTAGATACGCAGTATTTT TRBV30 NA NA TRBJ2-3
CSALVGDRGRVDYGYTF TGCAGTGCTTTGGTCGGGGACAGGGGGCGGGTGGACTATGGCTACACCTTC TRBV20-1 few TRBD1 TRBJ1-2
CASSPGLGPADTQYF TGTGCCAGCAGCCCTGGACTAGGACCCGCAGATACGCAGTATTTT TRBV5-6 few TRBD2 TRBJ2-3
CASSGDSQNQPQHF TGTGCCAGCAGTGGGGACAGCCAAAATCAGCCCCAGCATTTT TRBV2 NA TRBD1 TRBJ1-5
CAWKLQVDLYGYTF TGTGCCTGGAAATTACAGGTGGACCTCTATGGCTACACCTTC TRBV30 NA NA TRBJ1-2
CASSFGIASETQYF TGTGCCAGCAGTTTTGGGATCGCATCAGAGACCCAGTACTTC TRBV12-3/TRBV12-4 few NA TRBJ2-5